One and the same sample provided the 14 T cell receptor beta chains below, sequenced in a study of T cells after yellow fever vaccination. A single record per CDR3 protein comes from TCRdb applying MiXCR to the 5' RACE reads. This table has under 300,000 distinct CDR3 sequences, 6.9% appearing once. The specimen comprised CD4+ T cells sorted from PBMCs, sampled 15 days after the yellow fever booster vaccination. The receptors here all came from a man aged 30-40 years who received the YFV17D yellow fever vaccine.

The chain uses TRBV6-1 and TRBJ2-2, with TRBD1 identical over 10 bases. The CDR3 totals 15 residues. Germline V gene sequence: CDR1 MNHNS, CDR2 SASEGT. The V segment lost 6 bases and the J segment 3 bases; nucleotides outside the gene matches: 4. CDR3 sequence (DNA): TGTGCCAGCAGACGACAGGGGGCTGACACCGGGGAGCTGTTTTTT. It specifies CASRRQGADTGELFF.

This clonotype was detected a few times. Here the CDR3 reads CASSDLGTGGYEQYF. The CDR3 region has the DNA TGTGCCAGCAGTGACCTGGGGACGGGTGGCTACGAGCAGTACTTC. The rearrangement links TRBV11-1 to TRBJ2-7, with D perhaps matching TRBD1 or TRBD2 (5 bases each). CDR1 SGHAT and CDR2 FQDESV come from the germline V gene (reference sequence). V was shortened by 6 bases and J by 3 bases, with 18 bases between the two germline ends. The CDR3 is 15 residues long.

V is TRBV10-3 and J is TRBJ2-1; weak D call: TRBD1 (7 bases). The CDR3 totals 14 residues. Germline-derived CDR1 and CDR2 are ENHRY and SYGVKD. Trimming pared 4 bases from V and 6 bases from J, leaving 13 bases between. CDR3 residues: CAISVQGTGNEQFF. The CDR3 coding sequence is TGTGCCATCAGTGTACAGGGGACTGGCAATGAGCAGTTCTTC.

This clonotype appeared many times. This rearrangement joins TRBV20-1 to TRBJ2-1; D uncertain. Trimming removed 6 bases from V and 2 bases from J, with 17 bases in between. The germline CDR1 and CDR2 sequences are DFQATT and SNEGSKA (reference sequence). The CDR3 loop spans 15 amino acids. CDR3 nucleotide sequence: TGCAGTGCGGGCAATGCTAGGGATACCTACAATGAGCAGTTCTTC. This gives the protein CSAGNARDTYNEQFF.

This clonotype turned up a few times. The gene calls are TRBV20-1 and TRBJ2-1, with a tentative D call TRBD2 (5 bases). With 5 bases removed from V and 10 bases from J, the gap between germline ends came to 21 bases. The CDR3 covers 14 residues. The germline V gene has CDR1 DFQATT and CDR2 SNEGSKA (reference sequence). The CDR3 region has the DNA TGCAGTGCTGTCCGGGAAACCGGGAAAGTGGAGCAGTTCTTC. This codes for CSAVRETGKVEQFF.

This clonotype was counted only a few times. J is TRBJ2-7 and V is TRBV19, with a tentative D call TRBD2 (6 bases). V was pared by 9 bases and J by 3 bases, with 24 bases between. This CDR3 contains 16 residues. Germline assignment: CDR1 LNHDA and CDR2 SQIVND (reference sequence). The chain's CDR3 is CASSYTSSIVDYEQYF. CDR3 nucleotides: TGTGCCAGCTCCTACACTAGCAGTATCGTGGACTACGAGCAGTACTTC. Variable domain in full (rest from reference TRBV19 and TRBJ2-7): DGGITQSPKYLFRKEGQNVTLSCEQNLNHDAMYWYRQDPGQGLRLIYYSQIVNDFQKGDIAEGYSVSREKKESFPLTVTSAQKNPTAFYLCASSYTSSIVDYEQYFGPGTRLTVT.

This clonotype was seen at least ten times. The rearrangement uses TRBV5-1 and TRBJ2-7; D is perhaps TRBD2 (6 bases). Per the germline V gene, CDR1 is SGHRS and CDR2 is YFSETQ. Trimming took off 5 bases at V and 3 bases at J, with 21 bases between the two ends. The CDR3 extends over 16 amino acids. In DNA form, the CDR3 reads TGCGCCAGCAGTTCTACGGCCGGGACTGGGATCTACGAGCAGTACTTC. It encodes CASSSTAGTGIYEQYF.

At least ten counts were recorded for this clonotype. The V and J genes are TRBV20-1 and TRBJ2-3, with 8 bases fitting TRBD2. The V and J ends lost 3 bases and 4 bases, in that order; junction bases with no gene match: 9. Looked up from germline, CDR1 is DFQATT and CDR2 is SNEGSKA (reference sequence). The CDR3 contains 15 residues. CDR3 region: CSASNREGSADTQYF. CDR3 nucleotide sequence: TGCAGTGCTAGTAACCGGGAGGGCTCGGCAGATACGCAGTATTTT.

The chain recombines TRBV30 with TRBJ1-3; possible D gene TRBD1, 6 bases. The CDR3 extends over 16 amino acids. Deletions cut 5 bases from V and 5 bases from J, with 22 bases between. CDR1 is GTSNPN, CDR2 SVGIG, per germline (reference sequence). Written as DNA, the CDR3 is TGTGCCTGGCACCCCTTCGCGGGTGGGGGCAGAAACACCATATATTTT. Amino acid sequence: CAWHPFAGGGRNTIYF. Full variable domain (missing parts from reference TRBV30 and TRBJ1-3): SQTIHQWPATLVQPVGSPLSLECTVEGTSNPNLYWYRQAAGRGLQLLFYSVGIGQISSEVPQNLSASRPQDRQFILSSKKLLLSDSGFYLCAWHPFAGGGRNTIYFGEGSWLTVV.

The genes are TRBV7-9 and TRBJ2-7; the match to TRBD1 covers 8 bases. The J segment lost 4 bases and the V segment lost 3 bases, leaving 5 bases of the junction unmatched. The CDR3 loop spans 14 amino acids. The V gene's germline CDR1 is SEHNR and CDR2 FQNEAQ (reference sequence). This CDR3 is CASSFGQGGYEQYF. The CDR3 DNA sequence: TGTGCCAGCAGCTTTGGACAGGGCGGGTACGAGCAGTACTTC.

The rearrangement joins TRBV2 to TRBJ1-1; D may be TRBD1 (6 bases). Trimming shortened V by 8 bases and J by 1 base, and 11 bases separated the two germline ends. The CDR3 has 13 residues. The V gene's germline CDR1 is SNHLY and CDR2 FYNNEI. CDR3 DNA sequence: TGTGCCAGCGGGGGGCAGAGGAACACTGAAGCTTTCTTT. Amino acids: CASGGQRNTEAFF.

This chain joins TRBV6-1 and TRBJ2-7, with a possible D match to TRBD1 (5 bases). The CDR3 spans 13 residues. Trimming pared 6 bases from V and 4 bases from J, leaving 13 bases between. CDR1 and CDR2 (germline): MNHNS, SASEGT. DNA for the CDR3: TGTGCCAGCAGACCAGGGTGGGTTTACGAGCAGTACTTC. Its protein is CASRPGWVYEQYF.

The V and J genes are TRBV29-1 and TRBJ1-1, with 8 bases aligning to TRBD1. V gave up 7 bases and J gave up 5 bases; unmatched junction bases: 9. CDR1 SQVTM and CDR2 ANQGSEA come from the germline V gene. The length of the CDR3 is 13 residues. CDR3 DNA sequence: TGCAGCGGTCGCCAGGGGGCGCGGACTGAAGCTTTCTTT. Its protein product is CSGRQGARTEAFF.

This clonotype was found a few times. The CDR3 DNA sequence: TGCAGCGCGGGAGGGAACACCGGGGAGCTGTTTTTT. Residues: CSAGGNTGELFF. J is TRBJ2-2 and V is TRBV29-1; 7 nucleotides line up with TRBD2. CDR1 is SQVTM and CDR2 is ANQGSEA in the germline V gene. This CDR3 spans 12 amino acids. J gave up 1 base and V 7 bases, and 0 bases lay outside the gene matches.